The next 23 T cell receptor beta chains were all read from a single sample in a study of blood T cell repertoires in COVID-19 (dated by TCRdb to 2020 to 2022). Libraries were constructed by the immunoSEQ multiplex PCR assay. TCRdb mirrors the immuneACCESS table, restricted to in-frame sequences. Some clones are absent from its copies; in checked studies, under half trace to an unresolved V gene, and the reason for the others is unknown. Recorded for this sample are about 67,000 clones; 70% to 90% of them occurred a single time. In total, the top ten clones hold around 20% of the sample. What was sequenced was peripheral blood. Receptors were obtained from a woman at least 80 years old with acute or convalescent COVID-19.

This chain connects TRBV7-9 to TRBJ1-5; D is perhaps TRBD1 (6 bases). The germline gives CDR1 SEHNR, CDR2 FQNEAQ (reference sequence). Trimming took 0 bases from V and 5 from J, leaving 11 bases between them. The CDR3 is made up of 15 amino acids. The CDR3 sequence is CASSLAGGAHQPQHF. CDR3 coding DNA: TGTGCCAGCAGCTTAGCAGGGGGGGCACATCAGCCCCAGCATTTT.

This clone has only one observation. The rearrangement joins TRBV30 to TRBJ1-1; D is unclear. Trimming took 5 bases from V and 3 from J, leaving 19 bases between them. Germline lookup yields CDR1 GTSNPN and CDR2 SVGIG (reference sequence). The CDR3 extends over 15 amino acids. CDR3 loop: CAWFMSGFQDTEAFF. DNA of the CDR3: TGTGCCTGGTTTATGAGCGGTTTTCAGGACACTGAAGCTTTCTTT.

This chain uses TRBV11-3 with TRBJ2-2; 8 nucleotides agree with TRBD1. CDR1 is SGHNT, CDR2 YENEEA, per germline. There are 15 residues in the CDR3. The ends lost 5 bases at V and 5 bases at J; junction bases unmatched: 7. CDR3 region: CASSVQQGGTGELFF. CDR3 sequence (DNA): TGTGCCAGCAGCGTCCAACAGGGGGGAACCGGGGAGCTGTTTTTT.

The J gene is TRBJ2-3, the V gene TRBV7-9, with D hard to call. The germline CDR1 and CDR2 sequences are SEHNR and FQNEAQ (reference sequence). This CDR3 region has 15 residues. Trimming took off 1 base at V and 4 bases at J, with 12 bases between the two ends. Written as DNA, the CDR3 is TGTGCCAGCAGCTTAGGACTCGCTGACCCAGATACGCAGTATTTT. Its protein is CASSLGLADPDTQYF. Drawing the rest from reference TRBV7-9 and TRBJ2-3, the complete variable domain is DTGVSQNPRHKITKRGQNVTFRCDPISEHNRLYWYRQTLGQGPEFLTYFQNEAQLEKSRLLSDRFSAERPKGSFSTLEIQRTEQGDSAMYLCASSLGLADPDTQYFGPGTRLTVL.

This chain uses TRBV2 with TRBJ2-3, with D possibly TRBD1 on 5 matching bases. Germline loops: CDR1 SNHLY, CDR2 FYNNEI. The V gene lost 3 bases and the J gene lost 1 base, with 14 bases spanning the gap. The CDR3 has 16 amino acids. Written as DNA, the CDR3 is TGTGCCAGCAGTGATCCCCAGGGTTCGGGCACAGATACGCAGTATTTT. It translates to CASSDPQGSGTDTQYF.

This clone was seen a single time. V gene TRBV19 combines with J gene TRBJ1-6; D call uncertain. This CDR3 comprises 14 residues. Germline assignment: CDR1 LNHDA and CDR2 SQIVND (reference sequence). V was trimmed by 3 bases and J by 4 bases, leaving 7 bases between them. The CDR3 coding sequence is TGTGCCAGTAGTATGAGGGCTTATAATTCACCCCTCCACTTT. Its protein is CASSMRAYNSPLHF.

This chain joins TRBV3-1 (or the pseudogene TRBV3-2) and TRBJ1-2; 7 bases align to TRBD1. CDR1 and CDR2 (germline): LGHDT, YNNKEL (reference sequence). The V segment lost 4 bases and the J segment 8 bases; nucleotides outside the gene matches: 10. The CDR3 is 14 amino acids. As DNA, the CDR3 is TGTGCCAGCAGCCCACCTACCCTGACAGGGGGCTACACCTTC. Amino acids: CASSPPTLTGGYTF.

This sequence joins TRBV9 and TRBJ1-6; TRBD1 matches 7 bases. CDR1 is SGDLS, CDR2 YYNGEE, per germline. V gave up 3 bases and J gave up 0 bases; unmatched junction bases: 3. This CDR3 contains 16 residues. In DNA form, the CDR3 reads TGTGCCAGCAGCGGACAGGGACGCTCCTATAATTCACCCCTCCACTTT. Amino acids: CASSGQGRSYNSPLHF. Full variable domain (rest looked up from reference TRBV9 and TRBJ1-6): DSGVTQTPKHLITATGQRVTLRCSPRSGDLSVYWYQQSLDQGLQFLIQYYNGEERAKGNILERFSAQQFPDLHSELNLSSLELGDSALYFCASSGQGRSYNSPLHFGNGTRLTVT.

This clone has just one count. V usage is TRBV29-1 and J usage is TRBJ2-3; TRBD2 might be the D (6 bases). The CDR3 is made up of 12 amino acids. Germline V lookup: CDR1 SQVTM, CDR2 ANQGSEA. The V end was cut by 6 bases, the J end by 7 bases, with 14 bases between. The chain's CDR3 is CSVTGGSYTQYF. The CDR3 DNA reads TGCAGCGTAACTGGGGGGTCTTATACGCAGTATTTT.

The V gene is TRBV10-3, the J gene TRBJ1-1, with D perhaps matching TRBD1 (6 bases). The CDR3 sequence is 14 residues long. Trimming pared 3 bases from V and 5 bases from J, leaving 13 bases between. From germline, CDR1 is ENHRY and CDR2 SYGVKD. The CDR3, as DNA: TGTGCCATCAGTGAACGGGGGGCGGATACTGAAGCTTTCTTT. Encoded protein: CAISERGADTEAFF.

This clone has just a few counts. The chain joins TRBV28 to TRBJ1-2; 7 bases agree with TRBD1. Germline assignment: CDR1 MDHEN and CDR2 SYDVKM. Losses at the gene ends were 6 bases for V and 8 bases for J; bases not matched to a gene: 9. CDR3 length equals 13 residues. CDR3 coding DNA: TGTGCCAGCAGCTATGGGGGGACAGACGGCTACACCTTC. Translation: CASSYGGTDGYTF.

The rearrangement uses TRBV7-6 and TRBJ2-3; 8 bases align to TRBD1. Looked up from germline, CDR1 is SGHVS and CDR2 is FNYEAQ. The CDR3 contains 17 residues. V shed 2 bases, J shed 0 bases, and the junction held 7 bases outside the gene matches. The chain's CDR3 is CASSLPDRVGSTDTQYF. CDR3 nucleotide sequence: TGTGCCAGCAGCTTACCGGACAGGGTTGGAAGCACAGATACGCAGTATTTT.

The chain carries TRBV6-1 and TRBJ2-2; no clear D gene. Per germline, CDR1 MNHNS and CDR2 SASEGT. The germline V and J ends were trimmed by 2 bases and 6 bases, with 7 bases remaining between them. The CDR3 contains 13 residues. CDR3 nucleotides: TGTGCCAGCAGTGAATGGGCCGCCGGGGAGCTGTTTTTT. It yields the protein CASSEWAAGELFF.

This clone showed up just once. The chain recombines TRBV4-2 with TRBJ2-7; the match to TRBD2 covers 12 bases. The germline CDR1 and CDR2 sequences are LGHNA and YNFKEQ. The ends lost 3 bases at V and 0 bases at J; junction bases unmatched: 3. The CDR3 length is 16 residues. CDR3 nucleotide sequence: TGTGCCAGCAGCCAGACGACTAGCGGGAGCTCCTACGAGCAGTACTTC. Translating it yields CASSQTTSGSSYEQYF.

This chain connects TRBV29-1 to TRBJ1-2, with D possibly TRBD1 on 5 matching bases. Germline CDR1 and CDR2: SQVTM and ANQGSEA. Trimming pared 6 bases from V and 6 bases from J, leaving 11 bases between. The CDR3 totals 11 residues. CDR3 region: CSVAWGDGYTF. CDR3 in DNA: TGCAGCGTCGCATGGGGGGATGGCTACACCTTC.

The chain joins TRBV10-3 to TRBJ1-3; TRBD1 matches at 7 bases. The germline V gene encodes CDR1 ENHRY and CDR2 SYGVKD. The CDR3 runs to 14 residues. Germline trimming cut 4 bases from V and 1 base from J; bases unmatched to any gene: 1. The DNA of the CDR3 is TGTGCCATCAGTGGGGGACAGTCTGGAAACACCATATATTTT. It specifies CAISGGQSGNTIYF.

The chain couples TRBV30 to TRBJ1-2; 9 nucleotides match TRBD1. J lost 5 bases, V lost 5 bases, and 0 bases had no gene match. The CDR3 sequence is 11 residues long. In germline, CDR1 is GTSNPN, CDR2 SVGIG (reference sequence). In DNA form, the CDR3 reads TGTGCCTGGGGACAGGGGTATGGCTACACCTTC. Amino acids: CAWGQGYGYTF. Looking up the rest from reference TRBV30 and TRBJ1-2 gives the full variable domain: SQTIHQWPATLVQPVGSPLSLECTVEGTSNPNLYWYRQAAGRGLQLLFYSVGIGQISSEVPQNLSASRPQDRQFILSSKKLLLSDSGFYLCAWGQGYGYTFGSGTRLTVV.

The chain couples TRBV24-1 to TRBJ1-1, with 8 bases matching TRBD1. CDR3 length equals 15 residues. With 5 bases clipped from V and 1 base from J, the junction kept 5 bases outside the gene matches. Germline V lookup: CDR1 KGHDR, CDR2 SFDVKD. CDR3 protein: CATSAGQGANTEAFF. CDR3 bases: TGTGCCACCAGTGCGGGCCAGGGGGCGAACACTGAAGCTTTCTTT.

This chain links TRBV2 with TRBJ2-1; 11 bases align to TRBD2. Germline-derived CDR1 and CDR2 are SNHLY and FYNNEI. The CDR3 extends over 21 amino acids. With V trimmed by 4 bases and J by 4 bases, 21 bases remained unmatched. The CDR3 spells CASSGQRLAGPFGGNYNEQFF. The DNA of the CDR3 is TGTGCCAGCAGTGGACAAAGACTAGCGGGACCTTTTGGGGGGAATTACAATGAGCAGTTCTTC.

The V gene is TRBV5-8, the J gene TRBJ2-2; D perhaps matches TRBD1 (5 bases). V was pared by 2 bases and J by 6 bases, with 5 bases between. CDR1 is SGHTS, CDR2 YDEGEE, per germline. This CDR3 has 12 residues. The CDR3 DNA is TGTGCCAGCAGCTTAGGGGCCGGGGAGCTGTTTTTT. Its translation is CASSLGAGELFF.

This clone was seen once. J is TRBJ1-1 and V is TRBV7-8, with D tentatively TRBD1 (5 bases). Germline V gene lookup returns CDR1 SGHVS and CDR2 FQNEAQ. The germline V and J ends were trimmed by 1 base and 4 bases, with 16 bases remaining between them. The CDR3 is 16 residues long. CDR3 sequence (DNA): TGTGCCAGCAGCTTAGTACCGTCAGCCGGGGGCACTGAAGCTTTCTTT. Protein sequence: CASSLVPSAGGTEAFF.

The chain couples TRBV19 to TRBJ2-3, with TRBD2 as a possible D gene (5 bases). Germline CDR1 is LNHDA and CDR2 is SQIVND (reference sequence). The CDR3 extends over 15 amino acids. Trimming cost V 0 bases and J 1 base, with 8 bases left between them. The CDR3 region has the DNA TGTGCCAGTAGTATAGAGGGTAGCGGCACAGATACGCAGTATTTT. It codes for CASSIEGSGTDTQYF.

The chain has TRBV6-5 and TRBJ2-7; 9 positions agree with TRBD1. Germline lookup yields CDR1 MNHEY and CDR2 SVGAGI. The CDR3 runs to 15 residues. The ends lost 3 bases at V and 2 bases at J; junction bases unmatched: 5. The CDR3 nucleotides read TGTGCCAGCAGTTATAGGGACAGGGACGCCTACGAGCAGTACTTC. Its translation is CASSYRDRDAYEQYF.